What follows describes a single T cell receptor beta chain. This clonotype has a count of ten or more. This receptor's antigen is unknown. No base quality values were provided; no much bigger clone lies one nucleotide off. From the cysteine up to the phenylalanine, the CDR3 has a length of 15 residues. Of all the DNA, just the CDR3 is kept, 45 bases in frame from base 1. Taken from the germline V gene (reference sequence), the CDR1 and CDR2 loops are MNHNY and SVGAGI. V and J are trimmed by 0 bases and 5 bases, and the gene matches miss 0 bases of the junction. Naive CD8 T cell libraries were made from 20,000 to 1,000,000 sorted cells using 10%, 30% or 50% of purified RNA. On a BD FACSAria II, naive CD8 T cells were FACS-sorted as CD8+CD4-CCR7+CD45RA+ and collected into RLT Plus buffer. Ten to eleven TCR copies' worth of Jurkat RNA were spiked into roughly 17,000-1,100,000 naive CD8 T cell samples to test detection sensitivity. CD8 T cells were enriched using RosetteSep CD8+ T Cell Enrichment Cocktail and Ficoll-Paque, and the enriched cells then underwent ACK red cell lysis.

The library was obtained by PCR. Sequencing took place on an Illumina HiSeq 4000. Bulk TCR libraries were made following a previously described method, with the TCR primers given in Table S5. Total RNA was purified with the Qiagen AllPrep DNA/RNA kit. Before any analysis, reads coming from multiple sequencing runs of the same library were combined into one pool. Regarding the original processing steps: Only reads with exact TCR constant sequence were kept, trimmed to 150 nt, and grouped by their 12-nt molecular barcodes. Within each barcode group, reads were sub-clustered at a 15% Levenshtein threshold, and quality-weighted consensus sequences were built per RNA molecule. Non-functional sequences were discarded, and so were lower-count sequences lying one edit away from another sequence. Barcode sub-clusters with fewer than 20% of the maximum read count were removed, based on fitting two negative binomial distributions. TCRdb reanalyzed the raw reads on its own, using fastp at Q25 for trimming and MiXCR for clone calling, and kept in-frame beta chains. Duplicate CDR3 protein sequences are folded into a single record with the most common DNA and genes. The V and J calls come from TCRdb's annotation, not from the publication. Here the sample has about 500,000 distinct CDR3 sequences; 20% to 25% occur a single time. More than 0.8% of the sample is held by the ten biggest clonotypes.

This sample stems from a study of molecular identifiers for immune sequencing clone quantification (dated by TCRdb to between 2017 and 2018). Regarding the complete study: For a replicate experiment, RNA from roughly 18,000 or 92,000 naive CD8 T cells was divided into five aliquots, of which four were sequenced. This methods study benchmarked molecular-identifier clustering-based TCR repertoire sequencing (MIDCIRS) and TCR RNA copy counting, using CD8 T cells to do so. Study-level results and caveats: In CMV-specific effector cells, clones with more than 20 RNA copies contained over 99% of molecules, whereas in naive cells such clones contained under 1% of molecules. When barcode sub-clustering was omitted, TCR diversity was inflated by chimeric consensus sequences, with chimeras reaching as high as 47%. Modeling indicated approximately 3.2 TCR RNA copies recovered per cell, compared with about 9.7 by digital PCR, which implies a capture efficiency of approximately 30%. Spiked-in Jurkat TCR RNA equal to a single cell's worth was reported to be detectable even within 1,100,000 naive CD8 T cells. Identical TCR molecules sharing a barcode could cause highly expanded clone sizes to be underestimated. The naive libraries included spiked-in Jurkat TCR RNA (around 10 copies' worth), and this RNA is not part of the donor repertoire.

This TCR came from a human donor in good health. Some libraries in this study had Jurkat cell RNA spiked in. This chain joins TRBV6-6 to TRBJ2-7, with TRBD2 identical over 14 junction bases. Sequencing was done on a sample of naive CD8+ T cells from blood, with Jurkat cell RNA spiked in. Taken with the paper, the label for cell subset or site translates to: FACS-sorted CD8+CD4-CCR7+CD45RA+ naive T cells. The DNA reads TGTGCCAGCAGTTACTCGGGACTAGCGGGGGACGAGCAGTACTTC. Its protein reads: CASSYSGLAGDEQYF.